This paragraph reports one TCR beta chain. CDR1 is LNHNV and CDR2 is YYDKDF in the germline V gene (reference sequence). V lost 6 bases, J lost 4 bases, and 10 bases stayed unmatched. This CDR3 is 16 amino acids long. This entry belongs to a study of cytomegalovirus exposure and HLA in healthy donors. With 60 Vbeta and 13 Jbeta primers, the PCR was carried out. Profiled with immunoSEQ multiplex PCR; TCRdb holds only in-frame clones, not every one. In the table there are fewer than 350,000 clones, 80% to 90% of which are singletons. This chain links TRBV15 with TRBJ2-3, with 10 bases fitting TRBD2. The sequence came from a woman under 30 in good health and CMV-seronegative. Sequenced input: PBMCs. The CDR3 sequence: CATRASGGHGADTQYF. The CDR3 DNA reads TGTGCCACCAGGGCTAGCGGGGGCCACGGGGCAGATACGCAGTATTTT.